Listed below are T cell receptor beta chains from one sample, sequenced in a study of regulatory T cells in long-lasting Graves disease. TCRdb re-called the multiplex PCR reads through MiXCR, storing one row per CDR3 protein. The data hold 650,000 to 850,000 distinct CDR3 sequences, with about 32% observed a single time. Here the sequenced sample was peripheral blood mononuclear cells (PBMCs), taken when the disease was refractory, from a patient treated with antithyroid drugs. These receptors originate from a female donor with Graves disease. CDR3s include the opening cysteine and the closing phenylalanine or tryptophan. Each record gives: CDR3 length, V gene, D gene, clone size, J gene, CDR3 protein, CDR3 DNA. The D gene is left open where the match is weak. For some rows the clone size is stated as once, few or many, or as a class when expanded; others skip it.

len: 15
v_gene: TRBV6-1
d_gene: TRBD1
abundance: few
j_gene: TRBJ2-1
CDR3aa: CASSTTGGAYNEQFF
CDR3nt: TGTGCCAGCAGTACGACAGGGGGCGCCTACAATGAGCAGTTCTTC

len: 12
v_gene: TRBV24-1
d_gene: NA
abundance: NA
j_gene: TRBJ1-4
CDR3aa: CATGGMGDKLFF
CDR3nt: TGTGCCACCGGGGGAATGGGGGATAAACTGTTTTTT

len: 15
v_gene: TRBV2
d_gene: NA
abundance: many
j_gene: TRBJ1-2
CDR3aa: CASSATDISNYGYTF
CDR3nt: TGTGCCAGCAGTGCTACCGACATATCTAACTATGGCTACACCTTC

len: 15
v_gene: TRBV6-1
d_gene: NA
abundance: many
j_gene: TRBJ1-4
CDR3aa: CASSPTRQPYEKLFF
CDR3nt: TGTGCCAGCAGCCCTACACGACAGCCGTATGAAAAACTGTTTTTT

len: 15
v_gene: TRBV20-1
d_gene: NA
abundance: NA
j_gene: TRBJ1-1
CDR3aa: CSARDRVGANTEAFF
CDR3nt: TGCAGTGCTAGAGACCGGGTAGGGGCGAACACTGAAGCTTTCTTT

len: 12
v_gene: TRBV6-1
d_gene: NA
abundance: NA
j_gene: TRBJ2-7
CDR3aa: CASSQGVGEQYF
CDR3nt: TGTGCCAGCAGTCAAGGGGTTGGCGAGCAGTACTTC

len: 14
v_gene: TRBV11-2
d_gene: NA
abundance: few
j_gene: TRBJ2-3
CDR3aa: CASSSNEGADTQYF
CDR3nt: TGTGCCAGCAGCTCAAATGAAGGGGCAGATACGCAGTATTTT

len: 13
v_gene: TRBV27
d_gene: NA
abundance: many
j_gene: TRBJ1-1
CDR3aa: CASRGTDPTEAFF
CDR3nt: TGTGCCAGCAGGGGAACGGACCCCACTGAAGCTTTCTTT

len: 12
v_gene: TRBV30
d_gene: NA
abundance: few
j_gene: TRBJ1-4
CDR3aa: CAWSLNSEKLFF
CDR3nt: TGTGCCTGGAGTCTAAACAGTGAAAAACTGTTTTTT

len: 15
v_gene: TRBV7-7
d_gene: NA
abundance: many
j_gene: TRBJ2-2
CDR3aa: CASSPLAENTGELFF
CDR3nt: TGTGCCAGCAGCCCCCTCGCGGAGAACACCGGGGAGCTGTTTTTT

len: 14
v_gene: TRBV2
d_gene: TRBD1
abundance: few
j_gene: TRBJ1-2
CDR3aa: CASSQERTGVGYTF
CDR3nt: TGTGCCAGCAGCCAAGAGCGGACAGGGGTCGGCTACACCTTC

len: 14
v_gene: TRBV29-1
d_gene: TRBD1
abundance: NA
j_gene: TRBJ1-2
CDR3aa: CSVVGQGSSYGYTF
CDR3nt: TGCAGCGTTGTGGGACAGGGCTCGTCCTATGGCTACACCTTC

len: 17
v_gene: TRBV11-2
d_gene: TRBD2
abundance: NA
j_gene: TRBJ2-3
CDR3aa: CASSRLTSGRGTDTQYF
CDR3nt: TGTGCCAGCAGCCGCCTGACTAGCGGGAGAGGTACAGATACGCAGTATTTT

len: 18
v_gene: TRBV7-9
d_gene: TRBD2
abundance: NA
j_gene: TRBJ2-7
CDR3aa: CANSSPIGTSRSSYEQYF
CDR3nt: TGTGCCAACAGCTCGCCGATAGGGACTAGCAGGAGCTCCTACGAGCAGTACTTC

len: 15
v_gene: TRBV6-5
d_gene: TRBD1
abundance: NA
j_gene: TRBJ1-2
CDR3aa: CASSYGGQGTYGYTF
CDR3nt: TGTGCCAGCAGTTACGGTGGACAGGGGACTTATGGCTACACCTTC

len: 11
v_gene: TRBV20-1
d_gene: NA
abundance: many
j_gene: TRBJ2-7
CDR3aa: CSATREYEQYF
CDR3nt: TGCAGTGCTACCCGGGAGTACGAGCAGTACTTC

len: 15
v_gene: TRBV3-1
d_gene: TRBD1
abundance: NA
j_gene: TRBJ2-5
CDR3aa: CASSQEQGNQETQYF
CDR3nt: TGTGCCAGCAGCCAAGAACAGGGGAACCAAGAGACCCAGTACTTC

len: 18
v_gene: TRBV12-5
d_gene: TRBD1
abundance: NA
j_gene: TRBJ1-2
CDR3aa: CASGLGKGALTSFYGYTF
CDR3nt: TGTGCTAGTGGTTTGGGGAAGGGGGCCCTCACTTCTTTCTATGGCTACACCTTC

len: 13
v_gene: TRBV2
d_gene: NA
abundance: NA
j_gene: TRBJ1-4
CDR3aa: CAKGEAANEKLFF
CDR3nt: TGTGCCAAAGGGGAAGCAGCTAATGAAAAACTGTTTTTT

len: 16
v_gene: TRBV6-1
d_gene: NA
abundance: few
j_gene: TRBJ2-2
CDR3aa: CASTRPRQTNTGELFF
CDR3nt: TGTGCCAGCACTCGACCCAGACAGACGAACACCGGGGAGCTGTTTTTT